Included here is one TCR beta chain sequence, with context. What it binds is unknown. The data originate from a study of CXCR3-negative and CXCR3-positive naive CD8 T cells. Overall study findings and caveats: Fresh PBMCs were used in most assays, and CXCR3 expression partially decreased after cryopreservation. Hydrophobicity of TRB CDR3s was greater in CXCR3-positive naive cells than in CXCR3-negative naive cells.

The CDR3 runs 15 residues. The germline V gene encodes CDR1 SNHLY and CDR2 FYNNEI. 5' RACE with UMI labels generated the TRB cDNA libraries. After re-calling the 5' RACE reads, TCRdb lists one entry per CDR3 protein, DNA absent. The sample spans over 100,000 distinct CDR3 sequences; the ten largest clones claim 0.45% to 0.55%. Material: naive CXCR3- CD8+ T cells from blood. Subset specified: CD45RO-CCR7+CD27+CD95- naive CD8+ T cells lacking CXCR3 (TNR3-). The sequence was collected from a human donor in good health. Some clones in this sample may be carry-over from other donors' samples. The chain uses TRBV2 and TRBJ2-5; TCRdb designates TRBD2, a call that cannot be tested without DNA. The CDR3 sequence is CASKGTSGVQETQYF. The full variable domain, its missing parts supplied by reference TRBV2 and TRBJ2-5, is EPEVTQTPSHQVTQMGQEVILRCVPISNHLYFYWYRQILGQKVEFLVSFYNNEISEKSEIFDDQFSVERPDGSNFTLKIRSTKLEDSAMYFCASKGTSGVQETQYFGPGTRLLVL.